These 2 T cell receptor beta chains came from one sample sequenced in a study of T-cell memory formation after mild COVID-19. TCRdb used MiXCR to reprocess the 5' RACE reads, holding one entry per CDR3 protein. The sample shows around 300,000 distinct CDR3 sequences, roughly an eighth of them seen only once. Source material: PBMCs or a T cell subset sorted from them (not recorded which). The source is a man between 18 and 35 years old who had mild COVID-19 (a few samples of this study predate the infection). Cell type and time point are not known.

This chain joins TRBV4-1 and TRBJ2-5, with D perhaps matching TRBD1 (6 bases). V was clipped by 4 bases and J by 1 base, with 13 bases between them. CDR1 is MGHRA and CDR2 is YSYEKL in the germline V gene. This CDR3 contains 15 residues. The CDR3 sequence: CASSRGTGPQETQYF. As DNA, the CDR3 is TGCGCCAGCAGCCGAGGAACAGGGCCCCAAGAGACCCAGTACTTC.

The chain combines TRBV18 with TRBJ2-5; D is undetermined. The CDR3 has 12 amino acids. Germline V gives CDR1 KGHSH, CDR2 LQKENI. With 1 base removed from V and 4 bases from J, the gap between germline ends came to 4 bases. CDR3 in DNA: TGTGCCAGCTCACCACGCGTAGAGACCCAGTACTTC. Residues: CASSPRVETQYF.